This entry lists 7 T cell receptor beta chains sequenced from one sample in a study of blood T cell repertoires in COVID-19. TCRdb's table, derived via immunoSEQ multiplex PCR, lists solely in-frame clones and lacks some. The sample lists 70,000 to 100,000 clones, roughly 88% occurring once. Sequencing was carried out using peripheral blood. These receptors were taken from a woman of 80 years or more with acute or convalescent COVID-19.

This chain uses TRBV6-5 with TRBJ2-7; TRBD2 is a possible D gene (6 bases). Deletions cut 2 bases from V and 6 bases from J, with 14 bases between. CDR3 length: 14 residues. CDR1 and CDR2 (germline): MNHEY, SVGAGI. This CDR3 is CASSYGGSRIEQYF. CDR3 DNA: TGTGCCAGCAGTTACGGAGGGTCTAGGATCGAGCAGTACTTC.

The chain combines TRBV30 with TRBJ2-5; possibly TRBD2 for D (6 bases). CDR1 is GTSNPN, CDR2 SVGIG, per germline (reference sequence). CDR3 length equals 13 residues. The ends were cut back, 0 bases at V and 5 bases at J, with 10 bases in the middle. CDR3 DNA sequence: TGTGCCTGGAGTGTAGGAGCGGGCGAGACCCAGTACTTC. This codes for CAWSVGAGETQYF.

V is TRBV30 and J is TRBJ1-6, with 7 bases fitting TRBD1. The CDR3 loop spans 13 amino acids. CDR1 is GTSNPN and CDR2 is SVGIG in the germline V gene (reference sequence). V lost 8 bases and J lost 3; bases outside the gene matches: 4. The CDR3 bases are TGTGCCGGAACAGGGGACTATAATTCACCCCTCCACTTT. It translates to CAGTGDYNSPLHF.

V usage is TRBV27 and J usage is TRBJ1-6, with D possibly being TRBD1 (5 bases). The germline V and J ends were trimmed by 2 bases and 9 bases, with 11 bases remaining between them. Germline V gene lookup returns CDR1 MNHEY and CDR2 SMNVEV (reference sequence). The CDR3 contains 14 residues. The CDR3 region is CASSLMGLGSPLHF. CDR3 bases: TGTGCCAGCAGTTTAATGGGGCTGGGTTCACCCCTCCACTTT.

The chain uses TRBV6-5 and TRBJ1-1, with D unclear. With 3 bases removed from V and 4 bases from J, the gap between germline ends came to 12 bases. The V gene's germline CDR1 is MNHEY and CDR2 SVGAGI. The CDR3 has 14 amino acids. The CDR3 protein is CASSYQASLTEAFF. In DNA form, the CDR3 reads TGTGCCAGCAGTTATCAGGCCAGCCTCACTGAAGCTTTCTTT.

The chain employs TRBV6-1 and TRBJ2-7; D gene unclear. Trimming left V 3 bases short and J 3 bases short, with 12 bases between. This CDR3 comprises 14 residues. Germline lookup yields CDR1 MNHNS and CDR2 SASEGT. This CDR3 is CASSEPTPYYEQYF. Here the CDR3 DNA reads TGTGCCAGCAGTGAGCCGACACCATACTACGAGCAGTACTTC.

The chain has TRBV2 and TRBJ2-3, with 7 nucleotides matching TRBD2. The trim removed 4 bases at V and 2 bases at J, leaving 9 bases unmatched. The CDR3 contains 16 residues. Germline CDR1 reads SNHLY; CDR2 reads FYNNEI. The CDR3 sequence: CASSGTGTTDTDTQYF. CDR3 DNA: TGTGCCAGCAGTGGGACCGGGACTACCGACACAGATACGCAGTATTTT.